This T cell receptor beta chain was observed in a study of T cell changes during pregnancy in multiple sclerosis. Profiled with immunoSEQ multiplex PCR; TCRdb holds only in-frame clones, not every one. The sample lists about 40,000 clones; around 94% were seen once. The V and J ends lost 0 bases and 4 bases, in that order; junction bases with no gene match: 4. The germline CDR1 and CDR2 sequences are SGHNT and YENEEA. This CDR3 has 17 residues. The chain links TRBV11-3 to TRBJ2-1, with 12 bases identical to TRBD2. Material: peripheral blood, obtained in the third trimester of pregnancy. The receptor's source is a female donor with multiple sclerosis, enrolled in a pregnancy study. CDR3 nucleotide sequence: TGTGCCAGCAGCTTAGAACTAGCGGGGGGACCATACAATGAGCAGTTCTTC. It specifies CASSLELAGGPYNEQFF.